The sample holds a few counts of the clone carrying this T cell receptor beta chain. Its antigen is currently unknown. V lost 3 bases and J 4 bases, leaving 13 bases between the germline ends. Per germline, CDR1 SQVTM and CDR2 ANQGSEA. This CDR3 region has 13 residues. One entry per CDR3 protein, called by TCRdb with MiXCR from the RT-PCR reads. The sample comprises tens of thousands of distinct CDR3 sequences, 60% to 80% of which are singletons, and roughly 5% rests with the top ten. This entry belongs to a study of yellow fever vaccine responses in identical twins. The study, taken as a whole, reports: Reportedly, the T cell response mounted by twins to vaccine seemed partly convergent, partly personalized.

The TCR originated in a young woman who received the yellow fever vaccine. This specimen consisted of T cells from blood (PBMCs), unsorted or a sorted subset (not recorded which), obtained before or after yellow fever vaccination (not recorded which). This sequence joins TRBV29-1 and TRBJ2-7; D gene ambiguous. DNA for the CDR3: TGCAGCGTTGATAGTGGGTCCGCGTACGAGCAGTACTTC. Protein product: CSVDSGSAYEQYF.